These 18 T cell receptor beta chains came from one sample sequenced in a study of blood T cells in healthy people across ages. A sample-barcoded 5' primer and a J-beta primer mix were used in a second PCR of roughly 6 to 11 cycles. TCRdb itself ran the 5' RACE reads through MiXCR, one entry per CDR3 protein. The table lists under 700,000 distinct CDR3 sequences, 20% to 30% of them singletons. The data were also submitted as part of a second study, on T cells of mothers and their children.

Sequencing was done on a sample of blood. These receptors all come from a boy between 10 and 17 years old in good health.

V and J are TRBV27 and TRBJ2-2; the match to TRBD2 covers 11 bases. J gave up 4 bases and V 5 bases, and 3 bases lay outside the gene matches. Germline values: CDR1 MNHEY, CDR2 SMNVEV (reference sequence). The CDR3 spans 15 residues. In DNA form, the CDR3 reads TGTGCCAGCAGTCTAGCGGGGGGAATCACCGGGGAGCTGTTTTTT. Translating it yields CASSLAGGITGELFF.

The CDR3 is CASSQEGAEAFF. CDR3 in DNA: TGCGCCAGCAGCCAAGAAGGGGCTGAAGCTTTCTTT. The chain carries TRBV4-3 and TRBJ1-1; the D gene is possibly TRBD1 (5 bases). The V and J ends lost 0 bases and 6 bases respectively, with 5 bases between them. The CDR3 covers 12 residues. Looked up from germline, CDR1 is LGHNA and CDR2 is YSLEER.

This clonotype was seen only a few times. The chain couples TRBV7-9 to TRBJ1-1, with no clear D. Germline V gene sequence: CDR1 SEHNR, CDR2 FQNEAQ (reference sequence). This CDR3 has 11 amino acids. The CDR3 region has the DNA TGTGGGGCGGAAATGAACACTGAAGCTTTCTTT. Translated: CGAEMNTEAFF.

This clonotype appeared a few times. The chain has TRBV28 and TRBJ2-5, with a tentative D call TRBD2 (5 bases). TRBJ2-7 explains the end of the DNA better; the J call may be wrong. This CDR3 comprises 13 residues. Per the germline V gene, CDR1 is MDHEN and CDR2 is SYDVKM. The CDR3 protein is CASSAAGPYEQYF. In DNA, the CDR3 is TGTGCCAGCAGTGCCGCGGGCCCCTACGAGCAGTACTTC.

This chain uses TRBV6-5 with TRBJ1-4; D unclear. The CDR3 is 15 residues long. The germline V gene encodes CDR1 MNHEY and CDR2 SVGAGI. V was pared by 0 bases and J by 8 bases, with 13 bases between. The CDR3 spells CASSYSSGRGEKLFF. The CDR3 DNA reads TGTGCCAGCAGTTACTCGAGCGGGCGTGGGGAAAAACTGTTTTTT.

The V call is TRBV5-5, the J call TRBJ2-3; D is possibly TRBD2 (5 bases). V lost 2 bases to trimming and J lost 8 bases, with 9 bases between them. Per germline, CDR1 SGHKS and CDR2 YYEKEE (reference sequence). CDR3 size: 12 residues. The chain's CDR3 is CASSFRGGTQYF. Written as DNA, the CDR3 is TGTGCCAGCAGCTTTCGAGGAGGTACGCAGTATTTT.

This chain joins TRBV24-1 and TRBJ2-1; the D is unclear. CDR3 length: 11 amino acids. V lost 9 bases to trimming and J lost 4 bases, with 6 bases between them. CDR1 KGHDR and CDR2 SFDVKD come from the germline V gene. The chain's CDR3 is CATSMYNEQFF. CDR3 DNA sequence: TGTGCCACCTCGATGTACAATGAGCAGTTCTTC.

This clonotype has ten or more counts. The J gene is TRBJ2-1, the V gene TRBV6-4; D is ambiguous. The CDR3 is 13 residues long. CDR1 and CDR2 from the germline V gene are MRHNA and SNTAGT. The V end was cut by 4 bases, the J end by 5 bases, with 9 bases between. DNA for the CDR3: TGTGCCAGCAGTGCCAGCGAGAACAATGAGCAGTTCTTC. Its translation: CASSASENNEQFF.

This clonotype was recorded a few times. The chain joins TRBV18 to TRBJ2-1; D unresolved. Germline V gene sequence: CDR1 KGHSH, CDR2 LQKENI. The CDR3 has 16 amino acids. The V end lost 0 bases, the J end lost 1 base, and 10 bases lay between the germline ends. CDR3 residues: CASSPPETPSYNEQFF. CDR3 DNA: TGTGCCAGCTCACCACCGGAAACACCGTCCTACAATGAGCAGTTCTTC.

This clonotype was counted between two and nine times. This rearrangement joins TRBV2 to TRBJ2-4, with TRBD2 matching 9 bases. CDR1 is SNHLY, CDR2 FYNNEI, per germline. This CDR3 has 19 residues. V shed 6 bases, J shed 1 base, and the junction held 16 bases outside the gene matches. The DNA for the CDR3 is TGTGCCAGCAGCGACCGACTAGCGGTTGCAGCGGGGGCCAAAAACATTCAGTACTTC. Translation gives CASSDRLAVAAGAKNIQYF. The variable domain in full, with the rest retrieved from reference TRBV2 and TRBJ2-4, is EPEVTQTPSHQVTQMGQEVILRCVPISNHLYFYWYRQILGQKVEFLVSFYNNEISEKSEIFDDQFSVERPDGSNFTLKIRSTKLEDSAMYFCASSDRLAVAAGAKNIQYFGAGTRLSVL.

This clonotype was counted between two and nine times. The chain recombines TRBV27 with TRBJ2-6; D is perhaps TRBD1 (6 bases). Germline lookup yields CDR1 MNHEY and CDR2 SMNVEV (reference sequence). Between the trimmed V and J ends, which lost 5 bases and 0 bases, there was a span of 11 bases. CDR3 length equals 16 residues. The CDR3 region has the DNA TGTGCCAGCAGTGACAGGTTATACTCTGGGGCCAACGTCCTGACTTTC. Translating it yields CASSDRLYSGANVLTF.

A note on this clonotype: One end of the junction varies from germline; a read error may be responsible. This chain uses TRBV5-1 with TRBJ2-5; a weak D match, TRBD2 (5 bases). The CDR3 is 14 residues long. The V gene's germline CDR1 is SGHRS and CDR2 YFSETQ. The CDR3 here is CASRFGNLDETQYF. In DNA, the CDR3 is TGCGCCAGCCGCTTCGGGAACCTAGATGAGACCCAGTACTTC.

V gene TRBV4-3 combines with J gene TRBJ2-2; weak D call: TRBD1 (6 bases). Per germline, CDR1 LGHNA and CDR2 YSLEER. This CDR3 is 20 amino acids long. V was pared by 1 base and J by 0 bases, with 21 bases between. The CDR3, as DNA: TGCGCCAGCAGCCAAGTCTTGGGGCTTTGGGACACAGCGAACACCGGGGAGCTGTTTTTT. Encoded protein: CASSQVLGLWDTANTGELFF.

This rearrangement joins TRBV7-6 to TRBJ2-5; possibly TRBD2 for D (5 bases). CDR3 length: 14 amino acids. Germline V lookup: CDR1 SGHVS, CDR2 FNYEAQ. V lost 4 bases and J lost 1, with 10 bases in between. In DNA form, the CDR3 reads TGTGCCAGCAGCTCCCAGGAGGCCCAAGAGACCCAGTACTTC. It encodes CASSSQEAQETQYF.

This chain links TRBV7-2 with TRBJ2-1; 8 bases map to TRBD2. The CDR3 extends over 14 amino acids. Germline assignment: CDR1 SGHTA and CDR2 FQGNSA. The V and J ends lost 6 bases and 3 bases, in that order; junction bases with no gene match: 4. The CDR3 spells CASRPTSVYNEQFF. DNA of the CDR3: TGTGCCAGCAGGCCGACTAGCGTCTACAATGAGCAGTTCTTC. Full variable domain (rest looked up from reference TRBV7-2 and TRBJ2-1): GAGVSQSPSNKVTEKGKDVELRCDPISGHTALYWYRQSLGQGLEFLIYFQGNSAPDKSGLPSDRFSAERTGGSVSTLTIQRTQQEDSAVYLCASRPTSVYNEQFFGPGTRLTVL.

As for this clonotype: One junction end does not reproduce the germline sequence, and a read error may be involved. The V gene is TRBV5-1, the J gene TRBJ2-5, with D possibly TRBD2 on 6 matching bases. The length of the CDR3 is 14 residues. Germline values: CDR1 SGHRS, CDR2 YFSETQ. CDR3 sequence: CASSLSPGEEAQYF. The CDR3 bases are TGCGCCAGCAGCTTGAGTCCGGGGGAAGAGGCCCAGTACTTC.

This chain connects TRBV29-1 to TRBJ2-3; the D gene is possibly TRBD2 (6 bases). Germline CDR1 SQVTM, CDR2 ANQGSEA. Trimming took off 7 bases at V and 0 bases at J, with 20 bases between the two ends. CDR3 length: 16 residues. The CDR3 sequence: CSARGSREFSTDTQYF. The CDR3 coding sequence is TGCAGCGCGCGAGGCAGCCGGGAGTTTAGCACAGATACGCAGTATTTT.

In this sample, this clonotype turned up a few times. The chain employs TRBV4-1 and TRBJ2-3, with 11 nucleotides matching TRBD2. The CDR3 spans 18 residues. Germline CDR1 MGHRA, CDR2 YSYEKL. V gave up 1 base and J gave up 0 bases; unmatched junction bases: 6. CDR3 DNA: TGCGCCAGCAGCCAAGGACTAGCGGGAATCGCTAGCACAGATACGCAGTATTTT. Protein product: CASSQGLAGIASTDTQYF.